This entry lists 31 T cell receptor beta chains sequenced from one sample in a study of T cell changes during pregnancy in multiple sclerosis. Clones were sequenced by immunoSEQ multiplex PCR, and TCRdb holds only the in-frame ones, with some missing. The data contain about 44,000 clones, about nine tenths of them seen just once; the ten biggest clones take up roughly 1.2%. Source: CD4+ T cells from peripheral blood mononuclear cells, taken after pregnancy. These receptors all stem from a female donor with multiple sclerosis, enrolled in a pregnancy study.

The chain recombines TRBV30 with TRBJ2-1; 14 positions agree with TRBD2. CDR1 is GTSNPN and CDR2 is SVGIG in the germline V gene (reference sequence). J gave up 2 bases and V 3 bases, and 6 bases lay outside the gene matches. CDR3 length: 17 amino acids. CDR3 sequence (DNA): TGTGCCTGGAGGTCCGGGACTAGCGGGAGCACCTACAATGAGCAGTTCTTC. This encodes CAWRSGTSGSTYNEQFF.

The gene calls are TRBV5-1 and TRBJ2-7; 11 positions match TRBD2. With V trimmed by 3 bases and J by 6 bases, 5 bases remained unmatched. Germline V gene lookup returns CDR1 SGHRS and CDR2 YFSETQ. This CDR3 comprises 14 residues. The CDR3 nucleotides read TGCGCCAGCAGCTGGAATAGCGGGAGGGGCGAGCAGTACTTC. Its protein is CASSWNSGRGEQYF.

CDR3 in DNA: TGTGCCAGCAGCGCCGGGATCAGATTCTACGAGCAGTACTTC. Amino acids: CASSAGIRFYEQYF. The rearrangement joins TRBV5-6 to TRBJ2-7; perhaps TRBD2 as D (5 bases). Per germline, CDR1 SGHDT and CDR2 YYEEEE. Trimming removed 4 bases from V and 3 bases from J, with 14 bases in between. This CDR3 is 14 amino acids long.

The chain carries TRBV5-1 and TRBJ2-7; possible D gene TRBD2, 5 bases. The CDR3 sequence is 14 residues long. Trimming shortened V by 2 bases and J by 3 bases, and 12 bases separated the two germline ends. Germline CDR1 and CDR2: SGHRS and YFSETQ. CDR3 nucleotides: TGCGCCAGCAGCTTCGAGGGAAGTCACTACGAGCAGTACTTC. Encoded protein: CASSFEGSHYEQYF. The entire variable domain, with the rest obtained from reference TRBV5-1 and TRBJ2-7, is as follows: KAGVTQTPRYLIKTRGQQVTLSCSPISGHRSVSWYQQTPGQGLQFLFEYFSETQRNKGNFPGRFSGRQFSNSRSEMNVSTLELGDSALYLCASSFEGSHYEQYFGPGTRLTVT.

The chain uses TRBV18 and TRBJ2-1; 8 bases fit TRBD2. The CDR3 loop spans 15 amino acids. J lost 5 bases, V lost 2 bases, and 5 bases had no gene match. Germline V lookup: CDR1 KGHSH, CDR2 LQKENI. The CDR3 DNA sequence: TGTGCCAGCTCACCAGGCCTAGCGGGTAACAATGAGCAGTTCTTC. Its protein product is CASSPGLAGNNEQFF.

This clone was recorded once. This rearrangement joins TRBV28 to TRBJ1-4, with unresolved D. The CDR3 totals 13 residues. The V gene's germline CDR1 is MDHEN and CDR2 SYDVKM. V was trimmed by 6 bases and J by 3 bases, leaving 8 bases between them. The CDR3 loop is CASRGSSNEKLFF. The DNA for the CDR3 is TGTGCCAGCAGGGGCAGCTCTAATGAAAAACTGTTTTTT.

This chain links TRBV6-6 with TRBJ2-7; 8 bases are shared with TRBD2. Germline lookup yields CDR1 MNHNY and CDR2 SVGAGI (reference sequence). V lost 7 bases and J lost 1; bases outside the gene matches: 9. The CDR3 totals 15 residues. The DNA of the CDR3 is TGTGCCAGCAACTACGGAGCGGGAGAATCCTACGAGCAGTACTTC. Translating gives CASNYGAGESYEQYF.

The rearrangement joins TRBV5-3 to TRBJ2-6; 7 bases line up with TRBD1. TRBV5-3 qualifies as an ORF whose function is uncertain. Trimming removed 2 bases from V and 2 bases from J; junction bases left unmatched: 1. The CDR3 is 15 amino acids. The DNA for the CDR3 is TGTGCCAGAAGCTTAACAGGGGCTGGGGCCAACGTCCTGACTTTC. Protein sequence: CARSLTGAGANVLTF.

The V gene is TRBV28, the J gene TRBJ2-2, with 9 bases fitting TRBD1. CDR3 length equals 14 residues. J was trimmed by 6 bases and V by 6 bases; bases with no gene match: 5. Germline CDR1 reads MDHEN; CDR2 reads SYDVKM. CDR3 sequence reads: CASRRQGGAGELFF. The CDR3 DNA sequence: TGTGCCAGCAGAAGACAGGGGGGGGCCGGGGAGCTGTTTTTT.

The rearrangement links TRBV5-1 to TRBJ1-2, with 8 nucleotides matching TRBD1. V shed 5 bases, J shed 4 bases, and the junction held 7 bases outside the gene matches. The length of the CDR3 is 14 residues. CDR1 is SGHRS and CDR2 is YFSETQ in the germline V gene. CDR3 sequence (DNA): TGCGCCAGCAGTATAGGACAGGGAGCCTATGGCTACACCTTC. This encodes CASSIGQGAYGYTF.

This chain links TRBV10-1 with TRBJ1-5, with D uncertain. This CDR3 contains 12 residues. The V gene lost 6 bases and the J gene lost 5 bases, with 8 bases spanning the gap. Germline V lookup: CDR1 WNHNN, CDR2 SYGVQD (reference sequence). The CDR3 sequence: CASSSVDQPQHF. The CDR3 DNA reads as TGCGCCAGCAGCTCCGTTGATCAGCCCCAGCATTTT.

This rearrangement joins TRBV29-1 to TRBJ2-5, with TRBD1 matching over 7 bases. The ends lost 7 bases at V and 3 bases at J; junction bases unmatched: 2. The CDR3 sequence is 11 residues long. Germline values: CDR1 SQVTM, CDR2 ANQGSEA. The CDR3 sequence is CSAQGKETQYF. The CDR3 region has the DNA TGCAGCGCACAGGGGAAAGAGACCCAGTACTTC.

CDR3 bases: TGTGCCAGCAGCATAGGCGGATTGCAAGAGACCCAGTACTTC. Translation: CASSIGGLQETQYF. This chain uses TRBV7-9 with TRBJ2-5; D is unclear. Germline CDR1 reads SEHNR; CDR2 reads FQNEAQ (reference sequence). V was trimmed by 5 bases and J by 2 bases, leaving 12 bases between them. This CDR3 is built from 14 residues.

The chain combines TRBV5-5 with TRBJ2-3; TRBD2 matches at 14 bases. The CDR3 runs 18 residues. The V segment lost 0 bases and the J segment 3 bases; nucleotides outside the gene matches: 6. The germline V gene encodes CDR1 SGHKS and CDR2 YYEKEE (reference sequence). In nucleotides, the CDR3 is TGTGCCAGCAGCTTGGGCGGGACTAGCGGGAGTGGTACAGATACGCAGTATTTT. It encodes CASSLGGTSGSGTDTQYF.

This rearrangement joins TRBV5-1 to TRBJ2-1; no definite D call. CDR3 length equals 15 residues. The ends were cut back, 0 bases at V and 0 bases at J, with 7 bases in the middle. Germline CDR1 SGHRS, CDR2 YFSETQ. CDR3 in amino acids: CASSLVAASYNEQFF. The CDR3 coding sequence is TGCGCCAGCAGCTTGGTGGCGGCCTCCTACAATGAGCAGTTCTTC.

The chain carries TRBV4-3 and TRBJ2-1, with 8 bases matching TRBD2. The germline V gene has CDR1 LGHNA and CDR2 YSLEER. The trim removed 4 bases at V and 6 bases at J, leaving 2 bases unmatched. This CDR3 region has 13 residues. Written as DNA, the CDR3 is TGCGCCAGCAGCCTGGGACTAGTCAATGAGCAGTTCTTC. It encodes CASSLGLVNEQFF.

The chain joins TRBV28 to TRBJ1-2; tentatively, D is TRBD1 (6 bases). Trimming took off 6 bases at V and 7 bases at J, with 9 bases between the two ends. The CDR3 has 11 residues. CDR1 MDHEN and CDR2 SYDVKM come from the germline V gene. In nucleotides, the CDR3 is TGTGCCAGCAGGGACAGTCGTGGCTACACCTTC. Protein: CASRDSRGYTF.

The CDR3 sequence: CASSPPATRTGGSGANVLTF. CDR3 in DNA: TGTGCCAGCAGCCCACCTGCTACGAGGACAGGGGGCTCCGGGGCCAACGTCCTGACTTTC. The J gene is TRBJ2-6, the V gene TRBV27; 11 bases are a match to TRBD1. CDR1 is MNHEY and CDR2 is SMNVEV in the germline V gene (reference sequence). The CDR3 totals 20 residues. Germline trimming cut 6 bases from V and 4 bases from J; bases unmatched to any gene: 17.

The table lists this clone with a count of one. J is TRBJ1-5 and V is TRBV7-9; TRBD1 matches 8 bases. V lost 5 bases to trimming and J lost 5 bases; unmatched junction nucleotides: 5. The CDR3 runs 14 residues. CDR1 and CDR2 (germline): SEHNR, FQNEAQ (reference sequence). The CDR3 loop is CASSEDRAHQPQHF. The CDR3 DNA follows: TGTGCCAGCAGCGAGGACAGGGCACATCAGCCCCAGCATTTT.

The genes are TRBV5-1 and TRBJ2-3; D not resolved. Trimming left V 1 base short and J 2 bases short, with 8 bases between. The germline V gene has CDR1 SGHRS and CDR2 YFSETQ. The CDR3 is made up of 14 amino acids. CDR3 sequence: CASSLLAHTDTQYF. The CDR3 coding sequence is TGCGCCAGCAGCTTGTTGGCCCACACAGATACGCAGTATTTT.

V gene TRBV18 combines with J gene TRBJ2-1, with a weak D call TRBD2 (6 bases). The CDR3 covers 15 residues. Germline V gene lookup returns CDR1 KGHSH and CDR2 LQKENI. Trimming shortened V by 1 base and J by 6 bases, and 13 bases separated the two germline ends. CDR3 bases: TGTGCCAGCTCACCACGATCTAGCGTCGGCAATGAGCAGTTCTTC. Amino acid sequence: CASSPRSSVGNEQFF. The variable domain in full, with the rest retrieved from reference TRBV18 and TRBJ2-1, is NAGVMQNPRHLVRRRGQEARLRCSPMKGHSHVYWYRQLPEEGLKFMVYLQKENIIDESGMPKERFSAEFPKEGPSILRIQQVVRGDSAAYFCASSPRSSVGNEQFFGPGTRLTVL.

This chain uses TRBV5-1 with TRBJ2-2; D is perhaps TRBD1 (5 bases). The CDR3 loop spans 16 amino acids. V lost 0 bases to trimming and J lost 4 bases, with 13 bases between them. CDR1 is SGHRS and CDR2 is YFSETQ in the germline V gene. This CDR3 reads CASSLGGTSGTGELFF. The CDR3 coding sequence is TGCGCCAGCAGCTTGGGGGGCACCTCGGGCACCGGGGAGCTGTTTTTT.

This sequence joins TRBV6-1 and TRBJ2-1; 8 bases align to TRBD2. J was trimmed by 6 bases and V by 4 bases; bases with no gene match: 14. CDR1 is MNHNS, CDR2 SASEGT, per germline. The CDR3 contains 17 residues. CDR3 sequence: CASSGNPGGHRLNEQFF. The CDR3 DNA reads as TGTGCCAGCAGTGGGAACCCGGGAGGGCATCGGCTCAATGAGCAGTTCTTC.

This clone appeared a single time. V and J are TRBV6-1 and TRBJ1-2, with D tentatively TRBD1 (6 bases). The CDR3 is made up of 14 amino acids. Between the trimmed V and J ends, which lost 6 bases and 2 bases, there was a span of 13 bases. The germline V gene has CDR1 MNHNS and CDR2 SASEGT. The DNA of the CDR3 is TGTGCCAGCAGATACATTGGACAGAACTATGGCTACACCTTC. Its translation: CASRYIGQNYGYTF.

V usage is TRBV6-5 and J usage is TRBJ1-1; D is perhaps TRBD1 (5 bases). V shed 2 bases and J shed 5 bases, with 15 bases lying between them. Germline V lookup: CDR1 MNHEY, CDR2 SVGAGI. The CDR3 covers 15 residues. This CDR3 is CASSYNPQGATEAFF. In nucleotides, the CDR3 is TGTGCCAGCAGTTACAATCCGCAAGGGGCAACTGAAGCTTTCTTT.

The rearrangement links TRBV2 to TRBJ2-1; tentative D call: TRBD2 (6 bases). Per germline, CDR1 SNHLY and CDR2 FYNNEI. Trimming pared 6 bases from V and 0 bases from J, leaving 9 bases between. CDR3 size: 14 residues. CDR3: CASSGGISYNEQFF. The CDR3, as DNA: TGTGCCAGCAGCGGAGGGATCTCCTACAATGAGCAGTTCTTC.

The genes are TRBV6-1 and TRBJ2-7, with 8 bases fitting TRBD1. This CDR3 region has 13 residues. The ends lost 7 bases at V and 2 bases at J; junction bases unmatched: 4. CDR1 and CDR2 (germline): MNHNS, SASEGT. CDR3 protein: CASNQDRAYEQYF. The CDR3 nucleotides read TGTGCCAGCAACCAGGACAGGGCCTACGAGCAGTACTTC.

The genes are TRBV7-3 and TRBJ2-4; D gene ambiguous. The CDR3 runs to 13 residues. Germline lookup yields CDR1 SGHTA and CDR2 FQGTGA. V lost 4 bases and J lost 9, with 13 bases in between. The DNA of the CDR3 is TGTGCCAGCAGCTCGCTAGATCCCCCCATTCAGTACTTC. This encodes CASSSLDPPIQYF.

The V and J genes are TRBV7-2 and TRBJ2-1; 8 bases align to TRBD2. Germline CDR1 is SGHTA and CDR2 is FQGNSA. Trimming removed 3 bases from V and 6 bases from J; junction bases left unmatched: 1. The CDR3 contains 13 residues. The CDR3 DNA reads as TGTGCCAGCAGCTTGGGACTAGGCAATGAGCAGTTCTTC. As protein: CASSLGLGNEQFF.

Written as DNA, the CDR3 is TGTGCCTGGAACGCTCTACGTTACACCGGGGAGCTGTTTTTT. Translation: CAWNALRYTGELFF. V gene TRBV30 combines with J gene TRBJ2-2; D uncertain. Trimming took off 4 bases at V and 3 bases at J, with 12 bases between the two ends. CDR3 length: 14 amino acids. Germline values: CDR1 GTSNPN, CDR2 SVGIG (reference sequence). Complete variable domain (other parts from reference TRBV30 and TRBJ2-2): SQTIHQWPATLVQPVGSPLSLECTVEGTSNPNLYWYRQAAGRGLQLLFYSVGIGQISSEVPQNLSASRPQDRQFILSSKKLLLSDSGFYLCAWNALRYTGELFFGEGSRLTVL.

By sample fraction, this clone is medium-sized (0.01 to 0.1%). The V call is TRBV4-2, the J call TRBJ1-1, with D possibly TRBD1 on 5 matching bases. This CDR3 spans 15 amino acids. Germline CDR1 reads LGHNA; CDR2 reads YNFKEQ. The V end was cut by 4 bases, the J end by 4 bases, with 16 bases between. In DNA form, the CDR3 reads TGTGCCAGCAGCCCCCAGGACACCCCGGGCACTGAAGCTTTCTTT. Its translation is CASSPQDTPGTEAFF.